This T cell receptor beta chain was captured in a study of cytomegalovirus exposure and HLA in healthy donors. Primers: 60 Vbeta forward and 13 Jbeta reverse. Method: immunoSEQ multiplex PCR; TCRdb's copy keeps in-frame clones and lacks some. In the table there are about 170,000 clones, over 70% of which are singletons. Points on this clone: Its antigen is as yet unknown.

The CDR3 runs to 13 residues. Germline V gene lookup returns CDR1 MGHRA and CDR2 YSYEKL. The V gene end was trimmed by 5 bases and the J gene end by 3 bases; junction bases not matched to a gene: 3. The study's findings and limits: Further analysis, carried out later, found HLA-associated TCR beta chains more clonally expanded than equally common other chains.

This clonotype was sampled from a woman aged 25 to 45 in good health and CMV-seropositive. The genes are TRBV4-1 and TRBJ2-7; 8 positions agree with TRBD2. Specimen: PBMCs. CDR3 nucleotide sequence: TGCGCCAGCAGCTCCACTAGCGGCTACGAGCAGTACTTC. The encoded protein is CASSSTSGYEQYF.